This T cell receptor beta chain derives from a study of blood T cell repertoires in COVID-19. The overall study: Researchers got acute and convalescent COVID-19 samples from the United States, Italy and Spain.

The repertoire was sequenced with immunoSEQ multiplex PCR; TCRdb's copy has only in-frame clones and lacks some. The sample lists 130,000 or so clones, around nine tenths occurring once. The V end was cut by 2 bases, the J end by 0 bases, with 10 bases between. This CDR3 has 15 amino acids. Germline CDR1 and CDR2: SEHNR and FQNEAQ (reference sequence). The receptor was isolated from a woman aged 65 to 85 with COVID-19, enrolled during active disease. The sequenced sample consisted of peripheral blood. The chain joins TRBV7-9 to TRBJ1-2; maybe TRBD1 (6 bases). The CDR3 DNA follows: TGTGCCAGCAGCTTAAGGGCAGGGGCTAACTATGGCTACACCTTC. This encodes CASSLRAGANYGYTF.